A selection of T cell receptor beta chains follows, all from one sample in a study of shared clonotypes between healthy human individuals. Using immunoSEQ multiplex PCR, the repertoire was profiled, and TCRdb retains in-frame clones only, with some absent. The sample includes approximately 600,000 clones, 85% to 95% seen only once; the top ten take over 0.1%. What was sequenced was naive CD8+ T cells sorted from blood. The receptors stem from a woman between 25 and 40 years old in good health. CDR3s include the opening cysteine and the closing phenylalanine or tryptophan. Fields, in order: clone size, V gene, J gene, D gene, CDR3 protein, CDR3 DNA. The D gene is left open where the match is weak. The size of a clone is reported for some rows only, either as once, few or many, or as a class for expanded clones.

-	TRBV7-6	TRBJ2-7	-	CASSLGLGNYEQYF	TGTGCCAGCAGCTTAGGTTTAGGGAACTACGAGCAGTACTTC
-	TRBV5-1	TRBJ2-7	-	CASSLNTGLSYEQYF	TGCGCCAGCAGCTTGAACACCGGGCTCTCCTACGAGCAGTACTTC
-	TRBV7-9	TRBJ2-1	-	CASSSHYNEQFF	TGTGCCAGCAGCTCCCACTACAATGAGCAGTTCTTC
-	TRBV7-6	TRBJ2-7	-	CASSPSGGLDPYF	TGTGCCAGCAGCCCATCAGGCGGTTTGGATCCGTACTTC
-	TRBV6-6	TRBJ2-2	TRBD2	CASSYPGGPDGELFF	TGTGCCAGCAGTTACCCGGGAGGGCCAGACGGGGAGCTGTTTTTT
-	TRBV7-6	TRBJ2-7	-	CASSPSGTLYEQYF	TGTGCCAGCAGCCCCAGCGGGACACTCTACGAGCAGTACTTC
once	TRBV28	TRBJ2-7	-	CASSLTGVPEQYF	TGTGCCAGCAGTTTAACGGGAGTGCCCGAGCAGTACTTC
-	TRBV28	TRBJ1-2	TRBD1	CASSLSPSGQGYTF	TGTGCCAGCAGTTTATCCCCTTCGGGACAGGGCTACACCTTC
-	TRBV19	TRBJ2-1	TRBD2	CASRVLAGGIYNEQFF	TGTGCCAGTAGGGTCCTAGCGGGAGGGATCTACAATGAGCAGTTCTTC
-	TRBV19	TRBJ2-7	-	CASSSGVVYEQYF	TGTGCCAGTAGTTCCGGGGTCGTCTACGAGCAGTACTTC
-	TRBV7-9	TRBJ2-7	TRBD1	CASSRPGQASYEQYF	TGTGCCAGCAGCCGACCGGGACAGGCATCCTACGAGCAGTACTTC
-	TRBV9	TRBJ2-7	TRBD2	CASSVSAGGPLEQYF	TGTGCCAGCAGCGTAAGTGCGGGAGGGCCCCTCGAGCAGTACTTC